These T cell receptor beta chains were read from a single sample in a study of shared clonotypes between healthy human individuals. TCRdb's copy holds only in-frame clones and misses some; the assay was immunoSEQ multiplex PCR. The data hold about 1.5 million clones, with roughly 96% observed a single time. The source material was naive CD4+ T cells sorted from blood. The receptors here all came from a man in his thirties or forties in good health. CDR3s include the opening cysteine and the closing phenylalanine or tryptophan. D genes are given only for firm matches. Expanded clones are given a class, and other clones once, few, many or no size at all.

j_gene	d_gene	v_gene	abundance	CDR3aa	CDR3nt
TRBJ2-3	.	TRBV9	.	CASSVELVADTQYF	TGTGCCAGCAGCGTAGAACTAGTAGCAGATACGCAGTATTTT
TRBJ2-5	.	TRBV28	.	CASSPPEETQYF	TGTGCCAGCAGCCCCCCGGAGGAGACCCAGTACTTC
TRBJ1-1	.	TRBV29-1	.	CSVEPRSTEAFF	TGCAGCGTTGAACCTAGGAGCACTGAAGCTTTCTTT
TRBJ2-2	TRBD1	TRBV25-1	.	CASSEARQGVGGELFF	TGTGCCAGCAGTGAAGCGCGACAGGGGGTTGGCGGGGAGCTGTTTTTT
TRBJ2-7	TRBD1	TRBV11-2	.	CASSLVQDRGQEQYF	TGTGCCAGCAGCTTAGTCCAGGACAGGGGGCAAGAGCAGTACTTC
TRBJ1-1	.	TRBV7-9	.	CASTPTGIANTEAFF	TGTGCCAGCACCCCCACGGGCATAGCGAACACTGAAGCTTTCTTT
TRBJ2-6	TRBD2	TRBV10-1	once	CAPLGASGSGSGANVLTF	TGCGCCCCCCTGGGGGCTAGCGGGAGTGGATCTGGGGCCAACGTCCTGACTTTC
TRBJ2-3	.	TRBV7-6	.	CASSLGGAVYSDTQYF	TGTGCCAGCAGCTTAGGAGGGGCAGTGTATTCAGATACGCAGTATTTT
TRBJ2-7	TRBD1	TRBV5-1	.	CASSLDPGQFSYEQYF	TGCGCCAGCAGCTTGGACCCGGGACAGTTCTCCTACGAGCAGTACTTC
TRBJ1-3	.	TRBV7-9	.	CASSSNTGNTIYF	TGTGCCAGCAGCTCCAATACTGGAAACACCATATATTTT
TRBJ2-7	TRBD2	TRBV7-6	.	CASSLGGTSGIYEQYF	TGTGCCAGCAGCTTAGGGGGGACTAGCGGGATTTACGAGCAGTACTTC
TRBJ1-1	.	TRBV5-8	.	CASSFQGASSEAFF	TGTGCCAGCAGCTTTCAGGGCGCGTCCAGTGAAGCTTTCTTT
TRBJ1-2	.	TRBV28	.	CASSVQAGPGYTF	TGTGCCAGCAGTGTTCAGGCTGGTCCGGGCTACACCTTC
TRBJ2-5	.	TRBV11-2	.	CASSYTGAQETQYF	TGTGCCAGCAGCTATACAGGAGCCCAAGAGACCCAGTACTTC
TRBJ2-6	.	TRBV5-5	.	CASSSYASGANVLTF	TGTGCCAGCAGCTCCTACGCCTCTGGGGCCAACGTCCTGACTTTC
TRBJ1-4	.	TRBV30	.	CAWSDGLREEKLFF	TGTGCCTGGAGTGACGGGCTACGGGAGGAAAAACTGTTTTTT
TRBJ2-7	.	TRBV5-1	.	CASSFAGKTHEQYF	TGCGCCAGCAGCTTCGCGGGGAAGACCCACGAGCAGTACTTC
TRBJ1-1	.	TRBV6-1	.	CASSDGPTGNTEAFF	TGTGCCAGCAGTGATGGCCCAACAGGGAACACTGAAGCTTTCTTT
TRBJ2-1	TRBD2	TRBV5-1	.	CASSLEGLDTMRQFF	TGCGCCAGCAGCTTGGAGGGACTAGATACAATGAGGCAGTTCTTC